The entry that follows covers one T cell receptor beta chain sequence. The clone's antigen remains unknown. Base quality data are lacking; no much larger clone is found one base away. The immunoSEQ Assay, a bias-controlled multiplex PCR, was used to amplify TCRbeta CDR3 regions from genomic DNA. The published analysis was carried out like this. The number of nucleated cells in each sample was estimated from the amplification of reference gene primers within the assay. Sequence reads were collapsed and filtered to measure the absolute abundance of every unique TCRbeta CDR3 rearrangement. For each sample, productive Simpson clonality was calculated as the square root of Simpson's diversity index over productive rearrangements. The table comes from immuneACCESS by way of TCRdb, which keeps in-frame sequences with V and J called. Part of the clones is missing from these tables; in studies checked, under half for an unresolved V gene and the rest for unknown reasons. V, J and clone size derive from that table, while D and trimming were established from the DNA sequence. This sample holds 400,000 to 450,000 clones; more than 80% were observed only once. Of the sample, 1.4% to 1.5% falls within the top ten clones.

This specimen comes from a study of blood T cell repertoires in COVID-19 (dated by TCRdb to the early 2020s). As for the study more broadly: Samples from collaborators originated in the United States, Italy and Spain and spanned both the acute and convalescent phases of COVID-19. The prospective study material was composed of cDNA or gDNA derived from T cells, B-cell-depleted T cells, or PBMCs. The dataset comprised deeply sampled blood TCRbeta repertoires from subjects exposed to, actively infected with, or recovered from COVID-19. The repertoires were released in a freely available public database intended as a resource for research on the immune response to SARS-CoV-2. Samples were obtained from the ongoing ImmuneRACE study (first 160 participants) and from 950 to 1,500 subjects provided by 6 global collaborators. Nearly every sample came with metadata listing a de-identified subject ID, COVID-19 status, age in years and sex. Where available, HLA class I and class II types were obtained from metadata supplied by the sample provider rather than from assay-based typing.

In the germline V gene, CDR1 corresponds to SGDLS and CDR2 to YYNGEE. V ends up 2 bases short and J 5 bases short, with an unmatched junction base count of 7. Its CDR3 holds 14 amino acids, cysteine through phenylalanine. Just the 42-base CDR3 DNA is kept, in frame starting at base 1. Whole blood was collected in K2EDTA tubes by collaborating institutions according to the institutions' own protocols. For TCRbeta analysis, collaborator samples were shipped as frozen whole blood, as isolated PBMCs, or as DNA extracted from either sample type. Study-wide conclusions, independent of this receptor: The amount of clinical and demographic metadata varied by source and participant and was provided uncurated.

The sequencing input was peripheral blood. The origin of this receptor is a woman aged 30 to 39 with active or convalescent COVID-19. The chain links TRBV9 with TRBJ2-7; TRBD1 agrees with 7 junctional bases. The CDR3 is CASSVGTARDEQYF. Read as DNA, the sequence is TGTGCCAGCAGCGTCGGGACAGCACGCGACGAGCAGTACTTC.